One and the same sample provided the 10 T cell receptor beta chains below, sequenced in a study of T cells expressing NK-cell markers (TCRdb year 2020). Library construction relied on 5' RACE. Sequencing used an Illumina HiSeq 2000. Reads reprocessed by TCRdb are summarized as one entry per CDR3 protein sequence, and DNA is absent. This sample's table lists around 8,000 distinct CDR3 sequences. The ten largest clones represent 8.5% to 12% of the sample. Source material: blood T cells: a sorted CD56 or NKG2C T cell subset, CD4+ or CD8+ T cells, or bulk PBMC T cells (not recorded which). These receptors originate from a man aged 18 to 30 in good health. Donor details come from another sample of the same person, matched by shared clones.

This clonotype is medium-sized (0.01 to 0.1%) by frequency. The chain combines TRBV18 with TRBJ2-6. Germline lookup yields CDR1 KGHSH and CDR2 LQKENI. This CDR3 region has 16 residues. CDR3 residues: CASSPLPGSGANVLTF.

The rearrangement links TRBV7-9 to TRBJ1-2. The CDR3 sequence is 14 residues long. Germline values: CDR1 SEHNR, CDR2 FQNEAQ (reference sequence). CDR3 in amino acids: CAILLSGRNYGYTF. Full variable domain (rest looked up from reference TRBV7-9 and TRBJ1-2): DTGVSQNPRHKITKRGQNVTFRCDPISEHNRLYWYRQTLGQGPEFLTYFQNEAQLEKSRLLSDRFSAERPKGSFSTLEIQRTEQGDSAMYLCAILLSGRNYGYTFGSGTRLTVV.

The CDR3 sequence is CASSLSPGAETQYF. The chain combines TRBV4-1 with TRBJ2-5; TCRdb picks TRBD1, but there is no DNA to check that call. The V gene's germline CDR1 is MGHRA and CDR2 YSYEKL. The CDR3 has 14 residues.

This clonotype ranks as medium-sized in terms of frequency. The chain employs TRBV5-1 and TRBJ1-6. The CDR3 is 14 amino acids. Germline V CDR1 and CDR2: SGHRS, YFSETQ. CDR3 protein: CASSLDSPVVTLHF.

Its frequency marks this clonotype as medium-sized. The genes are TRBV25-1 and TRBJ2-1. This CDR3 is built from 12 residues. Germline V lookup: CDR1 MGHDK, CDR2 SYGVNS. CDR3 region: CASSEYAGEQFF. The entire variable domain, with the rest obtained from reference TRBV25-1 and TRBJ2-1, is as follows: EADIYQTPRYLVIGTGKKITLECSQTMGHDKMYWYQQDPGMELHLIHYSYGVNSTEKGDLSSESTVSRIRTEHFPLTLESARPSHTSQYLCASSEYAGEQFFGPGTRLTVL.

The V gene is TRBV27, the J gene TRBJ1-6. CDR1 and CDR2 from the germline V gene are MNHEY and SMNVEV (reference sequence). The CDR3 spans 13 residues. The CDR3 loop is CASSDYSSEPLHF.

The J gene is TRBJ2-1, the V gene TRBV11-1; TCRdb designates TRBD2, a call that cannot be tested without DNA. This CDR3 spans 16 amino acids. Looked up from germline, CDR1 is SGHAT and CDR2 is FQDESV (reference sequence). The CDR3 protein is CASSWTSGNTYNEQFF.

This chain uses TRBV19 with TRBJ1-5; absent DNA, TCRdb's TRBD1 call cannot be checked. The CDR3 spans 15 residues. Germline V gives CDR1 LNHDA, CDR2 SQIVND (reference sequence). This CDR3 reads CASSPWGQRNQPQHF. The full variable domain, with the rest looked up from reference TRBV19 and TRBJ1-5, is DGGITQSPKYLFRKEGQNVTLSCEQNLNHDAMYWYRQDPGQGLRLIYYSQIVNDFQKGDIAEGYSVSREKKESFPLTVTSAQKNPTAFYLCASSPWGQRNQPQHFGDGTRLSIL.

The chain links TRBV13 to TRBJ2-4; TCRdb names TRBD1, which stays unverified in the absence of DNA. Germline lookup yields CDR1 PRHDT and CDR2 FYEKMQ (reference sequence). This CDR3 region has 17 residues. The CDR3 sequence is CASSSLDRRLAKNIQYF.

This clonotype is classed as medium-sized by frequency. J is TRBJ2-3 and V is TRBV5-5; TCRdb names TRBD2, which stays unverified in the absence of DNA. The CDR3 is 18 amino acids. CDR1 is SGHKS, CDR2 YYEKEE, per germline (reference sequence). The CDR3 sequence is CASSLRLAGGPGTDTQYF.